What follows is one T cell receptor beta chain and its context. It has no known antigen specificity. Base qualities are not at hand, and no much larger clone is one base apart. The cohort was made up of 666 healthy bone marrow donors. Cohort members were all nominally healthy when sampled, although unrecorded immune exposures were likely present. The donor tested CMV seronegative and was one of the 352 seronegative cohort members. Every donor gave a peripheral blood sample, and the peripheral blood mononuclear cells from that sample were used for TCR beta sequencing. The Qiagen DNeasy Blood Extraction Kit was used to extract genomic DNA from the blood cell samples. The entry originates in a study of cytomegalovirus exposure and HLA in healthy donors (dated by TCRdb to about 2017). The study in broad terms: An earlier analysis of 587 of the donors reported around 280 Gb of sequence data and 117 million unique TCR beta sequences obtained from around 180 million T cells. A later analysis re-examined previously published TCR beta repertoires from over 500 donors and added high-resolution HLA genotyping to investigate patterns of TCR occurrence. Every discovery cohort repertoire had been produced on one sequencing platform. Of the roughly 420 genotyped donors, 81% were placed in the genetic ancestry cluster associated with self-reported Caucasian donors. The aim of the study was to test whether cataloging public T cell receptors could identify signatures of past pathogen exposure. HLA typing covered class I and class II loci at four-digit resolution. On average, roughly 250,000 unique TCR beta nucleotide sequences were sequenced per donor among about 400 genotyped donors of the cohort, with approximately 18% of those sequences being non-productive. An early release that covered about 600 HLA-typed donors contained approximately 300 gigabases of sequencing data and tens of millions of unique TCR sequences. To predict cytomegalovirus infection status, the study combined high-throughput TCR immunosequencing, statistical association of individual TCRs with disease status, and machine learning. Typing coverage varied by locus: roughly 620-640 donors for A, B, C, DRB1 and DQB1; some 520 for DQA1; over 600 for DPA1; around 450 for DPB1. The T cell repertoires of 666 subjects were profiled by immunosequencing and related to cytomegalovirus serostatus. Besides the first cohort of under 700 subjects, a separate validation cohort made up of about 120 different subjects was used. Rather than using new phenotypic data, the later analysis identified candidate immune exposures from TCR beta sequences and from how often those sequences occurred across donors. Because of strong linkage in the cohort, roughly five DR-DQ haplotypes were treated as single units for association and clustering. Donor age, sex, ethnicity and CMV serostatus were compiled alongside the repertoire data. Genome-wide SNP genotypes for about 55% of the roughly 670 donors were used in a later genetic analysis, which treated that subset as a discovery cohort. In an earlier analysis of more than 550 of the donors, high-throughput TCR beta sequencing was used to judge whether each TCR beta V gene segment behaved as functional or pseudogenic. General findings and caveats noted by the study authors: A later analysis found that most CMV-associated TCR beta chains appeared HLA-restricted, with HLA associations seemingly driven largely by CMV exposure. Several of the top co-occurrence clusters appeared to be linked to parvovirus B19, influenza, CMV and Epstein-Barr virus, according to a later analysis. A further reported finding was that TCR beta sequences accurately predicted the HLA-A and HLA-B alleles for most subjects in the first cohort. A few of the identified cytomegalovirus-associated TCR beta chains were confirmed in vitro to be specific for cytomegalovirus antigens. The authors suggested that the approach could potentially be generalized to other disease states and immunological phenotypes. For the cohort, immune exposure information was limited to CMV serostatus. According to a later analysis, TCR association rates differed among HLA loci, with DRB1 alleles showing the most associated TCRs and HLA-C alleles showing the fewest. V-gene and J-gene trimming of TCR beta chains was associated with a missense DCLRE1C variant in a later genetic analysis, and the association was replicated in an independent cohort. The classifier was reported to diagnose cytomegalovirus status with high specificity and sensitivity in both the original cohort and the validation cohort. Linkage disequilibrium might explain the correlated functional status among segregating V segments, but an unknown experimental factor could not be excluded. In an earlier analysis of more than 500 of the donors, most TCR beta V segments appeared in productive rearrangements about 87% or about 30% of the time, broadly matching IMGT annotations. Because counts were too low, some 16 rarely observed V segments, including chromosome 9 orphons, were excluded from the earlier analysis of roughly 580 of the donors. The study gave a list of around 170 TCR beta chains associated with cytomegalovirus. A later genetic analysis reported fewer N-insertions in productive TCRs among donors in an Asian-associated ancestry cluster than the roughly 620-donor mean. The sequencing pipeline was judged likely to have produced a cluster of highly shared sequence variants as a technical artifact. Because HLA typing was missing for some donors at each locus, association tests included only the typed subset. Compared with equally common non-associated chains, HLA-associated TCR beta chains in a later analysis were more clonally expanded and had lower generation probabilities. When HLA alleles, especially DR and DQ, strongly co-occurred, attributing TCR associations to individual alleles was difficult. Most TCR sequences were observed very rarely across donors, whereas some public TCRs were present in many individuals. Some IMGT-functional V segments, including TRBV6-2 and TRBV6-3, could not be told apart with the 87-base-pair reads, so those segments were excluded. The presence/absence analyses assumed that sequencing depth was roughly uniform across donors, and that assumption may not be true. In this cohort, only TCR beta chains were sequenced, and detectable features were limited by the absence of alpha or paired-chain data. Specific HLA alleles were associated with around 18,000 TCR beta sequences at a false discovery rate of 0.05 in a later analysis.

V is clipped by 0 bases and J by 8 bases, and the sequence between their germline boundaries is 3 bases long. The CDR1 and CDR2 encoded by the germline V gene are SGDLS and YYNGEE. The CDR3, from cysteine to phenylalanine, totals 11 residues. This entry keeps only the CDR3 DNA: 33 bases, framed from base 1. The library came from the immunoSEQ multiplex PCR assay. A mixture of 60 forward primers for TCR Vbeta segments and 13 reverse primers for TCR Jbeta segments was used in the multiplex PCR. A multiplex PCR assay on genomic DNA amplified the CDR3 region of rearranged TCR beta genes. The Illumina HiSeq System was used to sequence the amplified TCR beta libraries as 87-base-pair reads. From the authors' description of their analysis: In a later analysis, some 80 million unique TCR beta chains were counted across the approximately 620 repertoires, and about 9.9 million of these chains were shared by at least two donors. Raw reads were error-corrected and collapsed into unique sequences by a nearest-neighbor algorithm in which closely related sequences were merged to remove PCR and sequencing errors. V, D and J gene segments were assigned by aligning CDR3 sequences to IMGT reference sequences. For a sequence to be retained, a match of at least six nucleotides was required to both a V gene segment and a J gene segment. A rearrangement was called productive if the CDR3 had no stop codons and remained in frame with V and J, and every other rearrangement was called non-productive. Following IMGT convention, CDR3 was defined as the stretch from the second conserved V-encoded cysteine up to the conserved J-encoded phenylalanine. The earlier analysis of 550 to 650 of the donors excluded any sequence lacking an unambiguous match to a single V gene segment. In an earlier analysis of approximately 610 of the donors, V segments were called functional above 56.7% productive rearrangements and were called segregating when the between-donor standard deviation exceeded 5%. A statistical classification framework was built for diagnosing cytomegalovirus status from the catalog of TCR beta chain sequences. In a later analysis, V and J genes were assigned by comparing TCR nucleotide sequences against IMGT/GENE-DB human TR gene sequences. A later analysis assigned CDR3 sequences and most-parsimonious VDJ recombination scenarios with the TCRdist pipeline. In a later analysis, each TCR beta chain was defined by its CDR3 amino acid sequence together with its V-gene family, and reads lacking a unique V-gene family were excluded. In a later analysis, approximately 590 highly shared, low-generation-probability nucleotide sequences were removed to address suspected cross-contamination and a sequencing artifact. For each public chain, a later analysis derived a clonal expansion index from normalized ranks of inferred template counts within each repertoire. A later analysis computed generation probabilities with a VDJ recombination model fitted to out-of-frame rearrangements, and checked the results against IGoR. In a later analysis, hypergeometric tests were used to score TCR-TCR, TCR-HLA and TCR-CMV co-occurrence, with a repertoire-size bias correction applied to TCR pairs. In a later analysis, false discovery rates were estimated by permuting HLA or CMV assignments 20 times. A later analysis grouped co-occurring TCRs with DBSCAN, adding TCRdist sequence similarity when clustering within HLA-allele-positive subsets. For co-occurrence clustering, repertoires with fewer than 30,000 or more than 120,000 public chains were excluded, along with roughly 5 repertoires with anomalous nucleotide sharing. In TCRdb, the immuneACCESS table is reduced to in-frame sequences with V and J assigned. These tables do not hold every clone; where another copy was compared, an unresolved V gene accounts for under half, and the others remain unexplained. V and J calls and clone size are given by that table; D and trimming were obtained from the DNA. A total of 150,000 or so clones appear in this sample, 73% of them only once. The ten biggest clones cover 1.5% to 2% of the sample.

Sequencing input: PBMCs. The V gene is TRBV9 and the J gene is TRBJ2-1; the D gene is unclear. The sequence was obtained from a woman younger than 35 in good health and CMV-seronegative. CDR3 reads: CASSVVDEQFF. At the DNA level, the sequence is TGTGCCAGCAGCGTAGTAGATGAGCAGTTCTTC.